This TCR beta chain came from a study of cytomegalovirus exposure and HLA in healthy donors. The study, taken as a whole, reports: In an earlier analysis, in 587 donors, most V segments appeared productive either ~87% or ~30% of the time.

13 Jbeta primers and 60 Vbeta primers were used for the PCR. Method: immunoSEQ multiplex PCR; TCRdb's copy keeps in-frame clones and lacks some. There are some 190,000 clones in the sample; around 87% occur only once, and roughly 1.3% lies in the top ten. Germline assignment: CDR1 MNHEY and CDR2 SVGAGI. There are 14 residues in the CDR3. V shed 0 bases and J shed 4 bases, with 9 bases lying between them. Note on this clone: Its antigen is unknown.

This sequence joins TRBV6-5 and TRBJ1-2; no clear D gene. This TCR was sampled from a young man in good health and CMV-seronegative. The sequenced sample consisted of PBMCs. CDR3 protein: CASSYSSPSYGYTF. The DNA for the CDR3 is TGTGCCAGCAGTTACTCGAGCCCTTCCTATGGCTACACCTTC.